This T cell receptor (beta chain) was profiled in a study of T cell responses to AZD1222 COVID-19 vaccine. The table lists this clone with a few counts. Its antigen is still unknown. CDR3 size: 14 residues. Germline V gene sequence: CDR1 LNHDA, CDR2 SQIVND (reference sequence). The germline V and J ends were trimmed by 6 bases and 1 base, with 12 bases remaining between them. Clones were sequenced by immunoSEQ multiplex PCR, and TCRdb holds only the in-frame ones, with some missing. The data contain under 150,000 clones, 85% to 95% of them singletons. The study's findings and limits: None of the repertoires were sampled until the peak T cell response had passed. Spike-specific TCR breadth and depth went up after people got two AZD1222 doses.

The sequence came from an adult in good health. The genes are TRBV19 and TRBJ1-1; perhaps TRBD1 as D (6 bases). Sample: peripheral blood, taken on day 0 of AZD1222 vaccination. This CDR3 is CASRRRTENTEAFF. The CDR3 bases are TGTGCCAGTAGACGAAGGACAGAGAACACTGAAGCTTTCTTT.